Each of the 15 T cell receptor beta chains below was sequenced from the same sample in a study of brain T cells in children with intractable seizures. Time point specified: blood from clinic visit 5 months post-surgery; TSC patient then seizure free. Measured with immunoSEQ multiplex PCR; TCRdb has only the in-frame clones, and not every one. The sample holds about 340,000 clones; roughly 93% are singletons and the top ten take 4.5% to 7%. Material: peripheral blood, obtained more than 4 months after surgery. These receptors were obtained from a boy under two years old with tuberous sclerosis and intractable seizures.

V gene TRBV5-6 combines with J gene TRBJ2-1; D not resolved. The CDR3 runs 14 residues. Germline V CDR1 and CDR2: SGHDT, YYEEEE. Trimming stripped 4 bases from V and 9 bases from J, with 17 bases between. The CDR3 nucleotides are TGTGCCAGCAGCCATGCGCCGAGGTGGGCTGAGCAGTTCTTC. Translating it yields CASSHAPRWAEQFF.

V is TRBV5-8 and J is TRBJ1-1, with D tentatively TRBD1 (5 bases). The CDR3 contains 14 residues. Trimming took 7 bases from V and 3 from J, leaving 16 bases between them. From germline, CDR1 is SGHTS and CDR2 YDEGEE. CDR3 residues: CASAERGEDTEAFF. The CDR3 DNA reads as TGTGCCAGCGCGGAGAGAGGGGAGGACACTGAAGCTTTCTTT.

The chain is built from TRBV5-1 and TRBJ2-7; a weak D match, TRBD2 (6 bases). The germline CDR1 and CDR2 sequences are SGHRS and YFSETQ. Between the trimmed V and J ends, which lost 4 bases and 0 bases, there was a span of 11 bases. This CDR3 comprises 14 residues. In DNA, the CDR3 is TGCGCCAGCAGCCCGGGGACTGTCTCCTACGAGCAGTACTTC. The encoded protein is CASSPGTVSYEQYF.

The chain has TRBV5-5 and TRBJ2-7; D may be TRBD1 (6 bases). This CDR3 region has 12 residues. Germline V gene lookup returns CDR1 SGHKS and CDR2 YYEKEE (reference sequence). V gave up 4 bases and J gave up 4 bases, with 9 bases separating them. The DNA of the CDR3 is TGTGCCAGCAGCGTCCAGGGGTACGAGCAGTACTTC. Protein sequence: CASSVQGYEQYF.

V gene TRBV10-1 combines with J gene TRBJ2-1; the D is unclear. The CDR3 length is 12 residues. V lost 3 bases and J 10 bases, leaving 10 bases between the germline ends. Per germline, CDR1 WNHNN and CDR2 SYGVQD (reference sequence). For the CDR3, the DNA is TGCGCCAGCAGTGAAGGGCCTCGCGAGCAGTTCTTC. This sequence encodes CASSEGPREQFF.

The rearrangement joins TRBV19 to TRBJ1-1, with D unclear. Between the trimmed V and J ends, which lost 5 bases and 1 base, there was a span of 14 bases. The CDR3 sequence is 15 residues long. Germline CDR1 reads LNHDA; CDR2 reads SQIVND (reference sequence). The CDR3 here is CASSLSGDGNTEAFF. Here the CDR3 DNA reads TGTGCCAGTAGTCTCTCCGGAGACGGGAACACTGAAGCTTTCTTT.

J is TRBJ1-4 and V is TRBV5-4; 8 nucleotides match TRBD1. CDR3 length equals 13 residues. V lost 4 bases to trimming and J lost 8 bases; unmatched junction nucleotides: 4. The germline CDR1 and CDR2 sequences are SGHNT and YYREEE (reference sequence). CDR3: CASSTDRVEKLFF. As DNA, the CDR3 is TGTGCCAGCAGCACGGACAGGGTGGAAAAACTGTTTTTT.

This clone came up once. CDR3 in amino acids: CASSFSGLSYNEQFF. The CDR3 coding sequence is TGTGCCAGCAGCTTCTCGGGACTTTCCTACAATGAGCAGTTCTTC. The chain is built from TRBV5-5 and TRBJ2-1; tentative D call: TRBD2 (6 bases). Germline loops: CDR1 SGHKS, CDR2 YYEKEE (reference sequence). V lost 2 bases and J lost 1, with 10 bases in between. This CDR3 is built from 15 residues.

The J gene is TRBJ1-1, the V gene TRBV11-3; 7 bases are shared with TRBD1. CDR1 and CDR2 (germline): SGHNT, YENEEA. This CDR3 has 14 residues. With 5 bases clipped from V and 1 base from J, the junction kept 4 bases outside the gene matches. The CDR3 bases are TGTGCCAGCAGCCGGGACAGTGAGAACACTGAAGCTTTCTTT. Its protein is CASSRDSENTEAFF.

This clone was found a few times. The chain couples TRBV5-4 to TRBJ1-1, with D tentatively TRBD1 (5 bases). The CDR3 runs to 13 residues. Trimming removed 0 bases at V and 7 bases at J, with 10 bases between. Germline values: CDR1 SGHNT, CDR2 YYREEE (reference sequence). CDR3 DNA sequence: TGTGCCAGCAGCTTGGTCGGGGGAGATGAAGCTTTCTTT. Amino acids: CASSLVGGDEAFF.

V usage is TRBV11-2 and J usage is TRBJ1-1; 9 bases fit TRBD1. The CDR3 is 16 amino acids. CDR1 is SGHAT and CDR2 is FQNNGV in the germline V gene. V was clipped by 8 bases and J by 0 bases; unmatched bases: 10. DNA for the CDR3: TGTGCCAGCGAAAGGACAGGGGAGGGTATGAACACTGAAGCTTTCTTT. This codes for CASERTGEGMNTEAFF.

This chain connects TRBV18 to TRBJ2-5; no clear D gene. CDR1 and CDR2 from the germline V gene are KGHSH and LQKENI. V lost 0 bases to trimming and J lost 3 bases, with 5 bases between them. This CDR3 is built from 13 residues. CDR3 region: CASSPPFEETQYF. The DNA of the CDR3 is TGTGCCAGCTCACCACCGTTCGAAGAGACCCAGTACTTC.

The CDR3 bases are TGTGCCAGCAGTGACAGGGGAAGCTATGGCTACACCTTC. Protein: CASSDRGSYGYTF. The genes are TRBV6-1 and TRBJ1-2; tentatively, D is TRBD1 (6 bases). V was clipped by 3 bases and J by 4 bases, with 9 bases between them. The CDR3 is made up of 13 amino acids. The germline V gene encodes CDR1 MNHNS and CDR2 SASEGT.

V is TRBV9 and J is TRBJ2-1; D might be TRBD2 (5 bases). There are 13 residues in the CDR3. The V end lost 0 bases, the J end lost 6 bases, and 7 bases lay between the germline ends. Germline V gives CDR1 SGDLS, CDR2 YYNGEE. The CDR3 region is CASSVAGGNEQFF. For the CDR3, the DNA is TGTGCCAGCAGCGTAGCAGGAGGCAATGAGCAGTTCTTC.

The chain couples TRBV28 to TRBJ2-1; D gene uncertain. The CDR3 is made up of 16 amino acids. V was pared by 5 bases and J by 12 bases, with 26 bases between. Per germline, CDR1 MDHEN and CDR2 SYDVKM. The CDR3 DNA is TGTGCCAGCAGTGCTCGACGGGTTCCCACTAACGCTAGGCAGTTCTTC. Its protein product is CASSARRVPTNARQFF.